This T cell receptor (beta chain) was observed in a study of blood T cell repertoires in COVID-19. Study-wide background: The samples span acute and convalescent COVID-19 from the United States, Italy and Spain. In each case, the material was cDNA or gDNA derived from T cells, B-cell-depleted T cells, or PBMCs.

Looked up from germline, CDR1 is SGHNT and CDR2 is YYREEE (reference sequence). Germline trimming cut 0 bases from V and 2 bases from J; bases unmatched to any gene: 4. The CDR3 consists of 16 residues. In the study's own analysis: Estimation of nucleated cell counts relied on the amplification of reference gene primers. The method was immunoSEQ multiplex PCR; TCRdb's version includes in-frame clones alone and lacks a portion of them. V and J calls and clone size follow that table, whereas D and trimming were derived from the DNA. The repertoire holds about 61,000 clones, with under 85% as singletons.

The chain has TRBV5-4 and TRBJ2-7; 11 positions match TRBD1. The specimen was peripheral blood. The TCR was taken from a woman between 65 and 79 years old with acute or convalescent COVID-19. The CDR3 sequence is CASSLAGGQGAYEQYF. The CDR3 coding sequence is TGTGCCAGCAGCTTGGCCGGGGGACAGGGGGCCTACGAGCAGTACTTC.